This T cell receptor beta chain was captured by sequencing in a study of blood T cell repertoires in COVID-19. V was pared by 4 bases and J by 0 bases, with 4 bases of the junction left unmatched. CDR3 length equals 15 residues. Germline assignment: CDR1 LGHDT and CDR2 YNNKEL (reference sequence). Assay: immunoSEQ multiplex PCR; the TCRdb copy retains only in-frame clones and omits some. The table records around 100,000 clones, more than 80% of them present only once. The sequencing sample was made of peripheral blood. The sequence was obtained from a human donor in a cohort sampled during active COVID-19. The chain carries TRBV3-1 (or the pseudogene TRBV3-2) and TRBJ2-5; 8 nucleotides agree with TRBD2. The CDR3 DNA is TGTGCCAGCAGCCCGGCGCGGGGGGACCAAGAGACCCAGTACTTC. Residues: CASSPARGDQETQYF.